These T cell receptor beta chains were read from a single sample in a study of metastatic and nonmetastatic thyroid tumors. TCRdb re-called clones via MiXCR from the PCR reads. The sample carries some 41,000 clones, less than 15% recorded once. The material sequenced was blood. The source is a female donor with papillary thyroid cancer or a benign thyroid nodule (not recorded which). Some clones in this sample may be carry-over from other donors' samples. Each CDR3 is given with its conserved first and last residue. The order of the fields is clone size, V gene, J gene, CDR3 length, D gene, CDR3 DNA, CDR3 protein. D genes are given only for firm matches. The listing skips clone size in some rows; elsewhere it reads once, few, many or a size class.

>.|TRBV11-2|TRBJ2-7|15|TRBD2
TGTGCCAGCAGCTTAACGGGAGGTGCGACCTACGAGCAGTACTTC
CASSLTGGATYEQYF
>many|TRBV27|TRBJ2-7|15|.
TGTGCCAGCAGTTTAGCCCCCCCACCCTCCTACGAGCAGTACTTC
CASSLAPPPSYEQYF
>.|TRBV6-2/TRBV6-3|TRBJ1-1|17|.
TGTGCCAGCAGTCACGGGGCTCATGTGTTGATACGGGCTGAAGCTTTCTTT
CASSHGAHVLIRAEAFF
>few|TRBV12-3/TRBV12-4|TRBJ2-1|14|.
TGTGTCAGCAGTTACGGGACACCGGGCTATGAGCAGTTCTTC
CVSSYGTPGYEQFF
>many|TRBV7-2|TRBJ2-6|13|.
TGTGCCAGCAGCTTGGTCGGGGCCAACGTCCTGACTTTC
CASSLVGANVLTF
>medium-sized|TRBV6-1|TRBJ2-1|15|TRBD1
TGTGCCAGCAGTGCCTCAGGGGGCTCCTACAATGAGCAGTTCTTC
CASSASGGSYNEQFF
>medium-sized|TRBV6-1|TRBJ2-7|15|TRBD1
TGTGCCAGCAGTGAAACAGGGGTCCAATTCTACGAGCAGTACTTC
CASSETGVQFYEQYF
>many|TRBV29-1|TRBJ2-5|13|.
TGCAGCGTTGTTAAGCAAGCTCAAGAGACCCAGTACTTC
CSVVKQAQETQYF
>many|TRBV11-1|TRBJ1-4|19|.
TGTGCCAGCAGCCCGCAAAACAGAGGGGCGCTTGGATTCAATGAAAAACTGTTTTTT
CASSPQNRGALGFNEKLFF
>.|TRBV12-3/TRBV12-4|TRBJ2-1|14|.
TGTGCCAGCAGTTTTATAGTTGCGCTCAATGAGCAGTTCTTC
CASSFIVALNEQFF
>medium-sized|TRBV6-1|TRBJ2-7|11|.
TGTGCCAGCAGAGTCAACTACGAGCAGTACTTC
CASRVNYEQYF
>many|TRBV5-1|TRBJ1-5|14|.
TGCGCCAGCAGCTTGGAAGGGGGCAATCAGCCCCAGCATTTT
CASSLEGGNQPQHF
>many|TRBV7-9|TRBJ1-3|13|.
TGTGCCAGCAGCGTGGACAGAAGAAACACCATATATTTT
CASSVDRRNTIYF
>many|TRBV7-6|TRBJ1-1|14|.
TGTGCCAGCAGCGCCCTGGGTAGGGGCACTGAAGCTTTCTTT
CASSALGRGTEAFF
>many|TRBV6-1|TRBJ2-7|11|.
TGTGCCAGCAGTGAAGCTTACGAGCAGTACTTC
CASSEAYEQYF
>many|TRBV10-2|TRBJ1-1|13|.
TGCGCCAGCAGTTCAACAGGCTACACTGAAGCTTTCTTT
CASSSTGYTEAFF
>many|TRBV13|TRBJ2-1|17|TRBD2
TGTGCCAGCAGCCCTAGCGGGAGGGCCGGGTCCTACAATGAGCAGTTCTTC
CASSPSGRAGSYNEQFF
>many|TRBV11-3|TRBJ2-7|15|.
TGTGCCAGCAGCTCGACCGGGACAATGGGCTACGAGCAGTACTTC
CASSSTGTMGYEQYF
>many|TRBV7-2|TRBJ2-1|15|TRBD2
TGTGCCAGCAGCAGAGGGCTAGCGGCTGGGGATGAGCAGTTCTTC
CASSRGLAAGDEQFF
>many|TRBV28|TRBJ2-5|13|.
TGTGCCAGCAGTTTTAAAGGGGTGGAGACCCAGTACTTC
CASSFKGVETQYF
>many|TRBV7-9|TRBJ2-5|14|.
TGTGCCAGCAGCTTAGAAAGGGGGGTAAAGACCCAGTACTTC
CASSLERGVKTQYF
>.|TRBV19|TRBJ2-1|15|TRBD2
TGTGCCAGTAGCAAGACTAGCGGGAGAGATAACGAGCAGTTCTTC
CASSKTSGRDNEQFF
>many|TRBV7-9|TRBJ1-3|14|.
TGTGCCAGCGGAGGCTCTTCCTCTGGAAACACCATATATTTT
CASGGSSSGNTIYF
>few|TRBV6-5|TRBJ1-1|11|.
TGTGCCAGCAGTTCAGTGGCTGAAGCTTTCTTT
CASSSVAEAFF
>.|TRBV5-1|TRBJ2-5|14|.
TGCGCCAGCAGCTTGGCAGTGCGACAAGAGACTCAGTACTTC
CASSLAVRQETQYF
>many|TRBV19|TRBJ2-7|14|.
TGTGCCAGTAGTATCACTGGGAGCTCCTACGAGCAGTACTTC
CASSITGSSYEQYF
>many|TRBV19|TRBJ1-6|15|.
TGTGCCAGTAGTACGTCGAACTCCTATAATTCACCCCTCCACTTT
CASSTSNSYNSPLHF
>many|TRBV7-7|TRBJ2-5|13|.
TGTGCTAGCAGCCCCGGGACACTAGAGACCCAGTACTTC
CASSPGTLETQYF
>.|TRBV6-4|TRBJ2-2|17|TRBD2
TGTGCCAGCAGTGACGGGGGACTAGGGACGGGCACCGGGGAGCTGTTTTTT
CASSDGGLGTGTGELFF
>.|TRBV2|TRBJ1-5|14|.
TGTGCCAGCGACGGGGGGGGTATCCATCAGCCCCAGCATTTT
CASDGGGIHQPQHF
>many|TRBV3-1|TRBJ1-6|16|.
TGTGCCAGCAGCCAAGAAGCAACCAGGAATAATTCACCCCTCCACTTT
CASSQEATRNNSPLHF
>many|TRBV25-1|TRBJ2-1|15|TRBD1
TGTGCCAGCAGGGAACCGGGACAGGGGAACAATGAGCAGTTCTTC
CASREPGQGNNEQFF
>few|TRBV28|TRBJ2-3|16|TRBD2
TGTGCCAGCAGTTTTCAGCGGGGGTGGGGCACAGATACGCAGTATTTT
CASSFQRGWGTDTQYF
>many|TRBV10-3|TRBJ2-7|15|.
TGTGCCATCAGTGAAGGGAGACAGGTCTACCGGGAGCAGTACTTC
CAISEGRQVYREQYF
>many|TRBV11-2|TRBJ1-1|15|.
TGTGCCAGCAGCTTATTGCCCAGATCGAACACTGAAGCTTTCTTT
CASSLLPRSNTEAFF
>many|TRBV7-9|TRBJ1-6|15|TRBD1
TGTGCCAGCAGCTTTAGGGGACAGCGTAGTTCACCCCTCCACTTT
CASSFRGQRSSPLHF
>few|TRBV6-1|TRBJ2-7|14|TRBD2
TGTGCCAGCAGTCTGGGACTACCGGGGAGCGAGCAGTACTTC
CASSLGLPGSEQYF
>.|TRBV12-3/TRBV12-4|TRBJ2-2|15|.
TGTGCCAGCTTACCGCCAACAACGAACACCGGGGAGCTGTTTTTT
CASLPPTTNTGELFF
>many|TRBV29-1|TRBJ2-5|13|.
TGCAGCGTTCACAGGGCCTCACAAGAGACCCAGTACTTC
CSVHRASQETQYF
>.|TRBV6-2/TRBV6-3|TRBJ1-5|15|.
TGTGCCAGCAGCCCCGAACAGGGACGGGGGCAGCCCCAGCATTTT
CASSPEQGRGQPQHF